This TCR beta chain was identified during a study of glioma-infiltrating T cells after dendritic cell vaccination. Study context: Patients received autologous tumor lysate-pulsed dendritic cell vaccination between 2003 and 2012. Autologous tumor lysate was loaded overnight onto monocyte-derived dendritic cells grown seven to eight days with IL-4 and GM-CSF.

Study results and caveats: Longer survival after dendritic cell vaccination followed higher pretreatment TIL content.

This clone showed up just once. Its antigen is not identified. Germline V gene lookup returns CDR1 MNHNS and CDR2 SASEGT. This CDR3 spans 17 amino acids. V was cut by 5 bases and J by 0 bases, with 19 bases left in between. Here immunoSEQ multiplex PCR was the method, and the copy in TCRdb shows in-frame clones only, minus some. The table includes about 87,000 clones, 70% to 90% detected once. Selection required adequate fresh-frozen tumor tissue plus more than two years' survival data. The V and J genes are TRBV6-1 and TRBJ1-1; TRBD1 might be the D (6 bases). Sample: blood, taken before dendritic cell vaccination. This sequence originates from a human donor with glioblastoma. CDR3: CASSQEARGILNTEAFF. The CDR3 bases are TGTGCCAGCAGTCAAGAGGCCAGGGGAATCTTGAACACTGAAGCTTTCTTT.